This is a list of T cell receptor beta chains from one sample in a study of beta chain features in type 1 diabetes. The method was immunoSEQ multiplex PCR; TCRdb's version includes in-frame clones alone and lacks a portion of them. Of roughly 150,000 clones in the sample, approximately 10% were seen once. The source material was central memory CD4+ T cells from blood. These receptors were collected from a man aged 18 to 29 in good health. CDR3s include the opening cysteine and the closing phenylalanine or tryptophan. D genes are given only for firm matches. The size entry is marked missing in some rows and otherwise reads once, few, many or a size class.

clone_size: NA
d_call: NA
v_call: TRBV11-2
j_call: TRBJ2-5
cdr3_aa: CASNGGSGQETQYF
cdr3_nt: TGTGCCAGCAATGGGGGGTCCGGCCAAGAGACCCAGTACTTC

clone_size: few
d_call: NA
v_call: TRBV4-2
j_call: TRBJ2-1
cdr3_aa: CASSQDRNEQFF
cdr3_nt: TGTGCCAGCAGCCAAGATAGGAATGAGCAGTTCTTC

clone_size: few
d_call: TRBD2
v_call: TRBV13
j_call: TRBJ2-1
cdr3_aa: CASSLRTSGRGYNEQFF
cdr3_nt: TGTGCCAGCAGCCTCAGGACTAGCGGGAGAGGGTACAATGAGCAGTTCTTC

clone_size: NA
d_call: NA
v_call: TRBV2
j_call: TRBJ1-2
cdr3_aa: CASSPPSTPGYTF
cdr3_nt: TGTGCCAGCAGTCCCCCTTCGACACCTGGCTACACCTTC

clone_size: NA
d_call: TRBD1
v_call: TRBV2
j_call: TRBJ1-3
cdr3_aa: CARGTGAGFGNTIYF
cdr3_nt: TGTGCCAGGGGGACAGGAGCCGGATTTGGAAACACCATATATTTT

clone_size: few
d_call: NA
v_call: TRBV20-1
j_call: TRBJ2-7
cdr3_aa: CSAEGRYEQYF
cdr3_nt: TGCAGTGCTGAGGGGAGGTACGAGCAGTACTTC

clone_size: few
d_call: NA
v_call: TRBV28
j_call: TRBJ1-1
cdr3_aa: CASTTGSGTEAFF
cdr3_nt: TGTGCCAGCACTACAGGGTCGGGCACTGAAGCTTTCTTT

clone_size: NA
d_call: TRBD2
v_call: TRBV5-1
j_call: TRBJ2-1
cdr3_aa: CASSLIAGHEQFF
cdr3_nt: TGCGCCAGCAGCTTGATAGCGGGACATGAGCAGTTCTTC

clone_size: NA
d_call: NA
v_call: TRBV30
j_call: TRBJ1-3
cdr3_aa: CAWRVLAGNTIYF
cdr3_nt: TGTGCCTGGAGGGTGTTGGCTGGAAACACCATATATTTT

clone_size: few
d_call: NA
v_call: TRBV28
j_call: TRBJ1-4
cdr3_aa: CASSLVGEKLFF
cdr3_nt: TGTGCCAGCAGTTTAGTAGGTGAAAAACTGTTTTTT

clone_size: NA
d_call: NA
v_call: TRBV7-9
j_call: TRBJ2-7
cdr3_aa: CASSLDYAGSSYEQYF
cdr3_nt: TGTGCCAGCAGCTTAGATTACGCAGGGTCGTCCTACGAGCAGTACTTC

clone_size: few
d_call: TRBD1
v_call: TRBV9
j_call: TRBJ1-2
cdr3_aa: CASSVRGDRGGYTF
cdr3_nt: TGTGCCAGCAGCGTCAGAGGGGACAGGGGCGGCTACACCTTC

clone_size: few
d_call: NA
v_call: TRBV5-1
j_call: TRBJ2-5
cdr3_aa: CASSSTLQETQYF
cdr3_nt: TGCGCCAGCAGCTCGACCCTCCAAGAGACCCAGTACTTC

clone_size: NA
d_call: NA
v_call: TRBV2
j_call: TRBJ2-7
cdr3_aa: CASRDRSGDYEQYF
cdr3_nt: TGTGCCAGCAGGGACCGTTCCGGGGACTACGAGCAGTACTTC

clone_size: NA
d_call: NA
v_call: TRBV15
j_call: TRBJ1-2
cdr3_aa: CATSRDLGGYGYTF
cdr3_nt: TGTGCCACCAGCAGAGATTTGGGCGGCTATGGCTACACCTTC

clone_size: few
d_call: NA
v_call: TRBV7-3
j_call: TRBJ2-1
cdr3_aa: CASSPRGTNNEQFF
cdr3_nt: TGTGCCAGCAGCCCAAGGGGGACGAACAATGAGCAGTTCTTC

clone_size: few
d_call: NA
v_call: TRBV5-4
j_call: TRBJ2-5
cdr3_aa: CASSLDRVETQYF
cdr3_nt: TGTGCCAGCAGCTTGGACAGGGTAGAGACCCAGTACTTC

clone_size: NA
d_call: TRBD1
v_call: TRBV7-8
j_call: TRBJ2-4
cdr3_aa: CASSLARGQGRLAKNIQYF
cdr3_nt: TGTGCCAGCAGCTTAGCCCGGGGACAGGGCCGTCTAGCCAAAAACATTCAGTACTTC

clone_size: NA
d_call: NA
v_call: TRBV5-4
j_call: TRBJ1-5
cdr3_aa: CASSLGSGRNQPQHF
cdr3_nt: TGTGCCAGCAGCTTAGGATCAGGGAGGAATCAGCCCCAGCATTTT

clone_size: many
d_call: NA
v_call: TRBV5-1
j_call: TRBJ1-4
cdr3_aa: CASSLASTGGEKLFF
cdr3_nt: TGCGCCAGCAGCTTGGCCTCGACAGGAGGAGAAAAACTGTTTTTT

clone_size: few
d_call: NA
v_call: TRBV29-1
j_call: TRBJ2-7
cdr3_aa: CSVGNYEQYF
cdr3_nt: TGCAGCGTCGGTAACTACGAGCAGTACTTC

clone_size: NA
d_call: NA
v_call: TRBV30
j_call: TRBJ1-5
cdr3_aa: CAEGGRGDQPQHF
cdr3_nt: TGTGCTGAAGGGGGGAGAGGGGATCAGCCCCAGCATTTT

clone_size: few
d_call: TRBD2
v_call: TRBV5-1
j_call: TRBJ2-5
cdr3_aa: CASNPSGRGETQYF
cdr3_nt: TGCGCCAGCAACCCTAGCGGGAGGGGAGAGACCCAGTACTTC

clone_size: few
d_call: TRBD2
v_call: TRBV5-1
j_call: TRBJ2-3
cdr3_aa: CASSPRTSGRTDTQYF
cdr3_nt: TGCGCCAGCAGCCCCCGGACTAGCGGCCGCACAGATACGCAGTATTTT

clone_size: NA
d_call: NA
v_call: TRBV29-1
j_call: TRBJ2-7
cdr3_aa: CSVELLGGGYEQYF
cdr3_nt: TGCAGCGTTGAGTTGTTGGGTGGGGGCTACGAGCAGTACTTC

clone_size: NA
d_call: NA
v_call: TRBV30
j_call: TRBJ2-3
cdr3_aa: CAWSVRDTDTQYF
cdr3_nt: TGTGCCTGGAGTGTACGCGACACAGATACGCAGTATTTT

clone_size: once
d_call: NA
v_call: TRBV6-6
j_call: TRBJ1-5
cdr3_aa: CASNGLLGQPQHF
cdr3_nt: TGTGCCAGCAACGGACTTTTGGGTCAGCCCCAGCATTTT